This T cell receptor beta chain appears in the sequencing data of a study of shared T cell receptors in the human thymus. The germline V gene encodes CDR1 SGHRS and CDR2 YFSETQ. V lost 0 bases, J lost 6 bases, and 19 bases stayed unmatched. This CDR3 has 20 residues. This clone was counted between two and nine times. Only in-frame clones appear in the TCRdb table, and some are missing; sequencing was by immunoSEQ multiplex PCR. Among roughly 550,000 clones listed, 75% to 80% were seen once. This sample was shared with a second study, whose subject was human thymus T cells. This second study notes: Serving as donors were healthy Finnish infants, each of whom was having open corrective surgery for congenital heart defects. Thymic resections from corrective heart surgery supplied the tissue. Repertoires from thymus and blood appeared to show biased V and J gene usage. Related work showed strongly overlapping thymic repertoires across unrelated individuals.

The rearrangement joins TRBV5-1 to TRBJ2-2; 8 bases agree with TRBD2. The sequence was obtained from a boy less than two years old with a congenital heart defect. The sample taken for sequencing was thymocytes. CDR3: CASSLGLLTGGSRGAGELFF. The CDR3, as DNA: TGCGCCAGCAGCTTGGGCCTCCTGACAGGAGGATCGCGGGGGGCCGGGGAGCTGTTTTTT.